This T cell receptor beta chain appears in the sequencing data of a study of cytomegalovirus exposure and HLA in healthy donors listed by TCRdb under 2017. Background for the entire study: An earlier analysis of 587 of the donors reported approximately 270 Gb of sequence data and around 120 million unique TCR beta sequences from 190 million or so T cells. The study aimed to test whether cataloging public T cell receptors could reveal signatures of past pathogen exposure. Among the approximately 400 genotyped donors, approximately 76% belonged to the genetic ancestry cluster associated with self-reported Caucasian donors. Because of strong linkage in the cohort, roughly five DR-DQ haplotypes were treated as single units for association and clustering. The study used immunosequencing to profile the T cell repertoires of approximately 630 subjects and linked those repertoires to cytomegalovirus serostatus. Donor age, sex, ethnicity and CMV serostatus were compiled alongside the repertoire data. A later genetic analysis used genome-wide SNP genotypes for about three fifths of the 666 donors, treating that subset as a discovery cohort. Along with the roughly 710-subject first cohort, a separate validation cohort of over a hundred different subjects was used. To predict cytomegalovirus infection status, the study brought together high-throughput TCR immunosequencing, statistical association of individual TCRs with disease status, and machine learning. The number of donors typed differed by locus, with about 629-630 for A, B, C, DRB1 and DQB1, around 560 for DQA1, 600 to 610 for DPA1, and 400 to 490 for DPB1. Class I and class II HLA loci were covered by the typing at four-digit resolution. To decide whether each TCR beta V gene segment behaved as functional or pseudogenic, an earlier analysis of fewer than 750 of the donors relied on high-throughput TCR beta sequencing. A later analysis re-examined previously published TCR beta repertoires from more than 550 donors and added high-resolution HLA genotyping to investigate patterns of TCR occurrence. All discovery cohort repertoires had been generated on a single sequencing platform. Across approximately 400 genotyped donors of the cohort, an average of about 200,000 unique TCR beta nucleotide sequences per donor were sequenced, and approximately 17% of those sequences were non-productive. Rather than drawing on any new phenotypic data, the later analysis identified candidate immune exposures from TCR beta sequences and the way those sequences occurred across donors. An early release that covered about 600 HLA-typed donors contained around 300 gigabases of sequencing data and 65 million to 100 million unique TCR sequences.

The cohort consisted of hundreds of healthy bone marrow donors. Cohort members were all nominally healthy when sampled, although unrecorded immune exposures were likely present. The donor tested CMV seropositive and was one of the 289 seropositive cohort members. Each donor provided a peripheral blood sample, and peripheral blood mononuclear cells were used for TCR beta sequencing. Genomic DNA was extracted from the blood cell samples with the Qiagen DNeasy Blood Extraction Kit. As to this clone: Its antigen remains unidentified. Within one base of it there is no much larger clone, and no base qualities were kept.

Paper-wide results and their limitations: Most TCR sequences were observed very rarely across donors, whereas some public TCRs were present in many individuals. According to the authors, the approach could potentially be generalized to other disease states and immunological phenotypes. Linkage disequilibrium might explain the correlated functional status among segregating V segments, but an unknown experimental factor could not be ruled out. The presence/absence analyses assumed that sequencing depth was roughly uniform across donors, and that assumption may not be true. A total of 150 to 200 TCR beta chains were listed by the study as associated with cytomegalovirus. In a later analysis, TCR association rates were found to vary across HLA loci, with the most associated TCRs seen for DRB1 alleles and the fewest for HLA-C alleles. In a later genetic analysis, fewer N-insertions in productive TCRs were reported among donors in an Asian-associated ancestry cluster than the 666-donor mean. Compared with equally common non-associated chains, HLA-associated TCR beta chains in a later analysis were more clonally expanded and had lower generation probabilities. The sequencing pipeline was judged likely to have produced a cluster of highly shared sequence variants as a technical artifact. A later analysis associated roughly 17,000 TCR beta sequences with specific HLA alleles at a false discovery rate of 0.05. Strong co-occurrence of HLA alleles, especially DR and DQ, made assigning TCR associations to individual alleles difficult. Broadly in line with IMGT annotations, most TCR beta V segments showed up in productive rearrangements about 90% or about 30% of the time in an earlier analysis of several hundred of the donors. In vitro tests confirmed that a few of the cytomegalovirus-associated TCR beta chains recognize cytomegalovirus antigens. HLA typing was unavailable for some donors at each locus, so association tests used only the typed subset. In a later genetic analysis, a missense DCLRE1C variant was associated with V-gene and J-gene trimming of TCR beta chains, and the association was replicated in an independent cohort. Because counts were too low, 15 to 20 rarely observed V segments, including chromosome 9 orphons, were excluded from the earlier analysis of 587 of the donors. According to a later analysis, parvovirus B19, influenza, CMV and Epstein-Barr virus appeared linked to several top co-occurrence clusters. A further reported finding was that TCR beta sequences accurately predicted the HLA-A and HLA-B alleles for most subjects in the first cohort. A later analysis found that most CMV-associated TCR beta chains appeared HLA-restricted, with HLA associations seemingly driven largely by CMV exposure. The only immune exposure information available for the cohort was CMV serostatus. This cohort had only TCR beta chains sequenced, and the lack of alpha or paired-chain data limited which features could be detected. Some IMGT-functional V segments, including TRBV6-2 and TRBV6-3, could not be told apart with the 87-base-pair reads, so those segments were excluded. In both the original and validation cohorts, the classifier was reported to diagnose cytomegalovirus status with high specificity and sensitivity.

Via the germline V gene (reference sequence), CDR1 is SEHNR and CDR2 FQNEAQ. The CDR3, cysteine through phenylalanine, is 16 amino acids long. The DNA shown is the 48-base CDR3, in frame from base 1. After removal of 1 base from V and 4 bases from J, the junction retains 9 bases not matched to a gene. Library preparation was by the immunoSEQ multiplex PCR assay. For the multiplex PCR, a mixture combining 60 forward primers for TCR Vbeta segments and 13 reverse primers for TCR Jbeta segments was used. Amplification of the CDR3 region of rearranged TCR beta genes was performed with a multiplex PCR assay on genomic DNA. Amplified TCR beta libraries were sequenced as 87-base-pair reads on the Illumina HiSeq System. The published analysis was carried out like this. A later analysis counted tens of millions of unique TCR beta chains across the 650 to 800 repertoires, and 9 million to 14 million of these chains were shared by at least two donors. Raw reads were error-corrected and collapsed into unique sequences with a nearest-neighbor algorithm that merged closely related sequences to remove PCR and sequencing errors. V, D and J gene segments were assigned by aligning CDR3 sequences to IMGT reference sequences. For a sequence to be retained, a match of at least six nucleotides was required to both a V gene segment and a J gene segment. A rearrangement was called productive if the CDR3 had no stop codons and remained in frame with V and J, and every other rearrangement was called non-productive. CDR3 was defined according to IMGT convention as the region running from the second conserved V-encoded cysteine to the conserved J-encoded phenylalanine. The earlier analysis of approximately 500 of the donors excluded sequences that lacked an unambiguous match to a single V gene segment. In an earlier analysis of 450 to 700 of the donors, V segments were called functional above 56.7% productive rearrangements and were called segregating when the between-donor standard deviation exceeded 5%. A statistical classification framework was built to diagnose cytomegalovirus status from the catalog of TCR beta chain sequences. In a later analysis, TCR nucleotide sequences were compared against IMGT/GENE-DB human TR gene sequences so that V and J genes could be assigned. A later analysis assigned CDR3 sequences and most-parsimonious VDJ recombination scenarios with the TCRdist pipeline. In a later analysis, each TCR beta chain was defined by its CDR3 amino acid sequence together with its V-gene family, and reads lacking a unique V-gene family were excluded. A later analysis removed over 500 highly shared, low-generation-probability nucleotide sequences to deal with suspected cross-contamination and a sequencing artifact. For each public chain, a later analysis derived a clonal expansion index from normalized ranks of inferred template counts within each repertoire. A later analysis computed generation probabilities with a VDJ recombination model fitted to out-of-frame rearrangements, and checked the results against IGoR. Hypergeometric tests were used in a later analysis to score TCR-TCR, TCR-HLA and TCR-CMV co-occurrence, with a repertoire-size bias correction applied to the TCR pairs. To estimate false discovery rates, a later analysis permuted the HLA or CMV assignments 20 times. In a later analysis, co-occurring TCRs were grouped with DBSCAN, and TCRdist sequence similarity was added when clustering was performed within HLA-allele-positive subsets. Repertoires with fewer than 30,000 or more than 120,000 public chains were left out of co-occurrence clustering, as were four to six repertoires with anomalous nucleotide sharing. TCRdb provides this immuneACCESS table in a form limited to in-frame rearrangements. Some clones are lacking; in checked studies, under half of them reflect an unresolved V gene, and why the rest are absent is not known. V and J calls and clone size follow that table, whereas D and trimming were derived from the DNA. The sample contains almost 80,000 clones, roughly two thirds of them found a single time. The ten largest make up less than 8% of the sample.

Sample: PBMCs. In this chain, TRBV7-9 is recombined with TRBJ1-2; TRBD1 matches 7 bases in the middle. This clonotype was sampled from a woman between 50 and 59 years old in good health and CMV-seropositive. The CDR3 has the sequence CASSLVVAGGPYGYTF. The DNA sequence reads TGTGCCAGCAGCTTAGTGGTTGCAGGGGGGCCCTATGGCTACACCTTC.